A single sample is the source of the 29 T cell receptor beta chains below, sequenced in a study of T cells in Graves' hyperthyroidism and ophthalmopathy. RNA transcripts gave rise to amplified TCR beta CDR3 regions. First-round RT-PCR targeting the TCR CDR3 was performed with the HTBI primer set. Each CDR3 protein gets one entry after TCRdb re-called the multiplex PCR reads with MiXCR. This table holds 400,000 or so distinct CDR3 sequences, 11% to 15% found once. The sample comprised blood. These TCRs come from a man aged 50-59 years with Graves' ophthalmopathy.

This clonotype has just a few counts. The chain carries TRBV4-1 and TRBJ1-2; D perhaps matches TRBD1 (6 bases). The CDR3 covers 15 residues. Germline loops: CDR1 MGHRA, CDR2 YSYEKL. The V end was cut by 1 base, the J end by 4 bases, with 13 bases between. The CDR3 region has the DNA TGCGCCAGCAGCCAAGGTGCCGCAGGGGTCTATGGCTACACCTTC. Amino acids: CASSQGAAGVYGYTF.

This clonotype was recorded once. The chain links TRBV19 to TRBJ2-2; 8 nucleotides match TRBD1. This CDR3 has 14 amino acids. The ends lost 8 bases at V and 8 bases at J; junction bases unmatched: 10. Germline CDR1 and CDR2: LNHDA and SQIVND (reference sequence). CDR3 protein: CASGTGVVVGELFF. The CDR3 coding sequence is TGTGCCAGTGGGACAGGCGTGGTGGTAGGGGAGCTGTTTTTT.

In this sample, this clonotype turned up many times. The chain uses TRBV6-1 and TRBJ2-3; no firm D call. Per the germline V gene, CDR1 is MNHNS and CDR2 is SASEGT. This CDR3 has 11 amino acids. With 2 bases removed from V and 6 bases from J, the gap between germline ends came to 3 bases. The CDR3 region is CASSELDTQYF. In nucleotides, the CDR3 is TGTGCCAGCAGTGAATTGGATACGCAGTATTTT.

This clonotype was detected ten times or more. This chain links TRBV6-1 with TRBJ1-2; tentatively, D is TRBD1 (5 bases). This CDR3 contains 15 residues. Germline-derived CDR1 and CDR2 are MNHNS and SASEGT. The V end lost 4 bases, the J end lost 4 bases, and 16 bases lay between the germline ends. CDR3 residues: CASSGPTATTYGYTF. For the CDR3, the DNA is TGTGCCAGCAGTGGACCGACAGCAACAACCTATGGCTACACCTTC.

This clonotype came up a few times. V is TRBV7-2 and J is TRBJ2-7; D is unresolved. Germline V gene data show CDR1 as SGHTA and CDR2 as FQGNSA. The CDR3 contains 11 residues. Trimming shortened V by 7 bases and J by 5 bases, and 9 bases separated the two germline ends. The CDR3, as DNA: TGTGCCAGCACCCAGATTAACGAGCAGTACTTC. This codes for CASTQINEQYF. Variable domain in full (rest from reference TRBV7-2 and TRBJ2-7): GAGVSQSPSNKVTEKGKDVELRCDPISGHTALYWYRQSLGQGLEFLIYFQGNSAPDKSGLPSDRFSAERTGGSVSTLTIQRTQQEDSAVYLCASTQINEQYFGPGTRLTVT.

Ten or more counts support this clonotype. Here the CDR3 reads CASSQDLKSGGSQYF. CDR3 nucleotide sequence: TGTGCCAGCAGCCAAGATCTGAAGTCGGGGGGATCTCAGTACTTC. The chain couples TRBV3-1 to TRBJ2-5; 7 bases match TRBD2. The CDR3 has 15 residues. V dropped 0 bases and J dropped 11; count of bases not matched to a gene: 12. Per the germline V gene, CDR1 is LGHDT and CDR2 is YNNKEL (reference sequence).

The CDR3 sequence is CASSGKLWATNTGELFF. In nucleotides, the CDR3 is TGTGCCAGCAGTGGGAAGCTGTGGGCTACGAACACCGGGGAGCTGTTTTTT. The chain carries TRBV6-1 and TRBJ2-2; D call uncertain. CDR1 is MNHNS and CDR2 is SASEGT in the germline V gene. Trimming removed 4 bases from V and 0 bases from J, with 15 bases in between. This CDR3 is 17 amino acids long.

This chain connects TRBV9 to TRBJ1-1, with unresolved D. Looked up from germline, CDR1 is SGDLS and CDR2 is YYNGEE. The CDR3 loop spans 12 amino acids. V gave up 3 bases and J gave up 5 bases, with 8 bases separating them. The CDR3 sequence is CASSGTGTEAFF. In DNA form, the CDR3 reads TGTGCCAGCAGCGGGACGGGTACTGAAGCTTTCTTT.

This clonotype has just a few counts. The rearrangement joins TRBV5-6 to TRBJ2-7; no firm D call. V lost 2 bases and J 4 bases, leaving 13 bases between the germline ends. The CDR3 has 14 amino acids. Germline-derived CDR1 and CDR2 are SGHDT and YYEEEE. CDR3 coding DNA: TGTGCCAGCAGCTTATCTGGAAATTTGTACGAGCAGTACTTC. It specifies CASSLSGNLYEQYF.

Ten or more counts support this clonotype. This chain joins TRBV2 and TRBJ1-4; D not resolved. The germline gives CDR1 SNHLY, CDR2 FYNNEI. V was pared by 4 bases and J by 2 bases, with 8 bases between. The CDR3 is made up of 14 amino acids. The CDR3 is CASSARFTNEKLFF. The CDR3, as DNA: TGTGCCAGCAGTGCCCGATTTACTAATGAAAAACTGTTTTTT.

This clonotype was recorded at least ten times. The rearrangement uses TRBV12-3 or TRBV12-4 and TRBJ2-1, with no clear D. This CDR3 comprises 14 residues. V lost 6 bases to trimming and J lost 0 bases, with 9 bases between them. The CDR3 coding sequence is TGTGCCAGCAGCCGCGAGAGCTCCTACAATGAGCAGTTCTTC. Encoded protein: CASSRESSYNEQFF.

In this sample, this clonotype turned up a few times. The J gene is TRBJ1-1, the V gene TRBV2; no clear D gene. The germline V and J ends were trimmed by 1 base and 4 bases, with 7 bases remaining between them. Looked up from germline, CDR1 is SNHLY and CDR2 is FYNNEI. The CDR3 contains 13 residues. The CDR3 sequence is CASSEGIRTEAFF. CDR3 sequence (DNA): TGTGCCAGCAGTGAAGGGATTCGCACTGAAGCTTTCTTT.

The J gene is TRBJ2-1, the V gene TRBV7-9; 8 bases map to TRBD1. This CDR3 has 16 residues. With V trimmed by 4 bases and J by 3 bases, 8 bases remained unmatched. Per germline, CDR1 SEHNR and CDR2 FQNEAQ (reference sequence). The CDR3 loop is CASSWARDRNYNEQFF. The CDR3 DNA sequence: TGTGCCAGCAGCTGGGCCCGGGACAGGAACTACAATGAGCAGTTCTTC.

The sample holds many counts of this clonotype. The J gene is TRBJ1-1, the V gene TRBV27, with D unclear. The CDR3 is made up of 11 amino acids. Germline lookup yields CDR1 MNHEY and CDR2 SMNVEV (reference sequence). V gave up 7 bases and J gave up 4 bases, with 7 bases separating them. CDR3 amino acids: CASTGFTEAFF. DNA of the CDR3: TGTGCCAGCACGGGGTTCACTGAAGCTTTCTTT.

The chain links TRBV19 to TRBJ1-2, with D tentatively TRBD1 (5 bases). Germline CDR1 reads LNHDA; CDR2 reads SQIVND (reference sequence). The CDR3 runs 13 residues. With 4 bases removed from V and 4 bases from J, the gap between germline ends came to 10 bases. The CDR3 nucleotides read TGTGCCAGTAGTAGGGAAGACAGCTATGGCTACACCTTC. Amino acid sequence: CASSREDSYGYTF.

This clonotype has at least ten counts. The rearrangement uses TRBV3-1 and TRBJ2-5; 10 bases map to TRBD2. This CDR3 has 17 amino acids. V trimming: 2 bases; J trimming: 0 bases; junction bases outside the gene matches: 6. Germline V gene lookup returns CDR1 LGHDT and CDR2 YNNKEL (reference sequence). The CDR3 DNA follows: TGTGCCAGCAGCCAATCAGGACTAGCGGTTAACCAAGAGACCCAGTACTTC. It is translated as CASSQSGLAVNQETQYF.

A remark on this clonotype: One end of the junction is discordant with germline, which a read error may explain. J is TRBJ2-2 and V is TRBV5-1; 13 bases map to TRBD2. Germline CDR1 is SGHRS and CDR2 is YFSETQ. The CDR3 sequence is 16 residues long. CDR3 sequence: CASSSWTSGRGKELFF. CDR3 nucleotide sequence: TGTGCCAGCAGCTCCTGGACTAGCGGGAGAGGGAAGGAGCTGTTTTTT.

This rearrangement joins TRBV18 to TRBJ1-3, with TRBD1 as a possible D gene (5 bases). The CDR3 consists of 17 residues. Germline V CDR1 and CDR2: KGHSH, LQKENI. The V end was cut by 3 bases, the J end by 0 bases, with 15 bases between. For the CDR3, the DNA is TGTGCCAGCTCACCCGGTGGGGCGATTAGCTCTGGAAACACCATATATTTT. It translates to CASSPGGAISSGNTIYF.

The V gene is TRBV15, the J gene TRBJ2-1, with 8 bases that match TRBD2. Germline V gene lookup returns CDR1 LNHNV and CDR2 YYDKDF (reference sequence). V lost 2 bases, J lost 0 bases, and 12 bases stayed unmatched. The CDR3 covers 19 residues. The CDR3, as DNA: TGTGCCACCAGCAGACCGGGACTAGAGGGTTTGAGCTCCTACAATGAGCAGTTCTTC. Amino acid sequence: CATSRPGLEGLSSYNEQFF.

The chain's CDR3 is CATSRNLAGLDTQYF. The DNA of the CDR3 is TGTGCCACCAGCAGAAATCTAGCGGGATTAGATACGCAGTATTTT. The chain has TRBV15 and TRBJ2-3, with 9 nucleotides matching TRBD2. Trimming cost V 2 bases and J 5 bases; bases outside gene matches: 5. The germline V gene has CDR1 LNHNV and CDR2 YYDKDF (reference sequence). The length of the CDR3 is 15 residues.

The chain employs TRBV12-3 or TRBV12-4 and TRBJ1-6; D is undetermined. The CDR3 sequence is 14 residues long. The V end was cut by 4 bases, the J end by 7 bases, with 11 bases between. The CDR3 coding sequence is TGTGCCAGCAGTTGGGGTGTGGGGAATTCACCCCTCCACTTT. This gives the protein CASSWGVGNSPLHF.

This clonotype was seen once. This chain links TRBV10-3 with TRBJ2-1; 14 bases align to TRBD2. Trimming cost V 9 bases and J 3 bases; bases outside gene matches: 10. Germline lookup yields CDR1 ENHRY and CDR2 SYGVKD. CDR3 length equals 17 residues. DNA of the CDR3: TGTGCCATAAATCCCGGGACTAGCGGGAGAGGCTACAATGAGCAGTTCTTC. This sequence encodes CAINPGTSGRGYNEQFF.

Here the CDR3 reads CASSDVLDGELFF. In DNA form, the CDR3 reads TGTGCCAGCAGCGACGTACTCGACGGGGAGCTGTTTTTT. This sequence joins TRBV11-3 and TRBJ2-2; D is unresolved. This CDR3 spans 13 amino acids. Trimming left V 5 bases short and J 7 bases short, with 11 bases between. Germline V gene sequence: CDR1 SGHNT, CDR2 YENEEA.

This clonotype was seen more than once but under ten times. The chain joins TRBV29-1 to TRBJ2-5; TRBD2 matches 7 bases. CDR1 and CDR2 (germline): SQVTM, ANQGSEA. This CDR3 is built from 13 residues. The J segment lost 2 bases and the V segment lost 6 bases, leaving 6 bases of the junction unmatched. CDR3: CSVASSGQETQYF. The CDR3 region has the DNA TGCAGCGTCGCATCTAGCGGACAAGAGACCCAGTACTTC.

This clonotype was counted many times. The chain has TRBV6-1 and TRBJ2-2; possibly TRBD2 for D (6 bases). The CDR3 covers 17 residues. Trimming stripped 3 bases from V and 2 bases from J, with 16 bases between. The germline gives CDR1 MNHNS, CDR2 SASEGT. Here the CDR3 DNA reads TGTGCCAGCAGTGACAGCCCGGGACTCTTTAACACCGGGGAGCTGTTTTTT. Translated: CASSDSPGLFNTGELFF.

The genes are TRBV19 and TRBJ2-4, with TRBD2 matching over 7 bases. With 1 base clipped from V and 1 base from J, the junction kept 13 bases outside the gene matches. Germline CDR1 and CDR2: LNHDA and SQIVND (reference sequence). The length of the CDR3 is 19 residues. CDR3 nucleotide sequence: TGTGCCAGTAGTATAGGCCGGGGGGAGGGTCCCTCCGCCAAAAACATTCAGTACTTC. Encoded protein: CASSIGRGEGPSAKNIQYF.

This clonotype was detected many times. The rearrangement links TRBV3-1 to TRBJ2-2, with D hard to call. V lost 2 bases and J 1 base, leaving 11 bases between the germline ends. Germline V CDR1 and CDR2: LGHDT, YNNKEL (reference sequence). CDR3 length: 16 amino acids. CDR3 region: CASSQRITGNTGELFF. CDR3 nucleotide sequence: TGTGCCAGCAGCCAACGAATCACCGGGAACACCGGGGAGCTGTTTTTT. Together with reference TRBV3-1 and TRBJ2-2, the CDR3 gives the full variable domain: DTAVSQTPKYLVTQMGNDKSIKCEQNLGHDTMYWYKQDSKKFLKIMFSYNNKELIINETVPNRFSPKSPDKAHLNLHINSLELGDSAVYFCASSQRITGNTGELFFGEGSRLTVL.

There are many counts of this clonotype. The chain carries TRBV10-3 and TRBJ2-5; D is perhaps TRBD2 (5 bases). The V end lost 5 bases, the J end lost 2 bases, and 12 bases lay between the germline ends. The CDR3 length is 14 residues. The V gene's germline CDR1 is ENHRY and CDR2 SYGVKD. The CDR3 protein is CAISRRLGQETQYF. The CDR3 region has the DNA TGTGCCATCAGTAGGAGGCTTGGACAAGAGACCCAGTACTTC.

This clonotype was observed a few times. The V gene is TRBV20-1, the J gene TRBJ2-7; TRBD1 agrees at 11 bases. The junction had 8 bases not matched to a gene; V was cut back by 0 bases and J by 7 bases. Germline V gene sequence: CDR1 DFQATT, CDR2 SNEGSKA (reference sequence). The CDR3 is 15 amino acids. DNA for the CDR3: TGCAGTGCTAGAGATGGCGGGACAGGGGGGGGTGAGCAGTACTTC. Translation gives CSARDGGTGGGEQYF.